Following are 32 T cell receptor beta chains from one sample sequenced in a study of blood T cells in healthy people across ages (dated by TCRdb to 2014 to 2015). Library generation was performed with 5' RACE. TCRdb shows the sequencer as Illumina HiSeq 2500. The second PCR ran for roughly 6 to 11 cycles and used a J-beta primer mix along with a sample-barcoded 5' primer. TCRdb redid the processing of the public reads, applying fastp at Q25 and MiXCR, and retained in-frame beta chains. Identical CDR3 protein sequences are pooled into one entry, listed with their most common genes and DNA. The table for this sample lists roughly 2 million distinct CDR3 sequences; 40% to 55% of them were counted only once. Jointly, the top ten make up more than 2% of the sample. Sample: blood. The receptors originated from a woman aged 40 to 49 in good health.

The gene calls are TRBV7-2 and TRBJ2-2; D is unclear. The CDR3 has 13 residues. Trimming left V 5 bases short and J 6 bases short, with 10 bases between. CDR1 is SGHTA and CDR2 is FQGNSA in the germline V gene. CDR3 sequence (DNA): TGTGCCAGCAGCCGCCTAGTTCCCGGGGAGCTGTTTTTT. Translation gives CASSRLVPGELFF.

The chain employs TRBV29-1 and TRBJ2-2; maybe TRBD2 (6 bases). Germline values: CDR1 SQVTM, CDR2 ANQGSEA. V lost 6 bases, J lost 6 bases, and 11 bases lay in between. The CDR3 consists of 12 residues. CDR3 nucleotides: TGCAGCGTGGGACTCCTTCCCGGGGAGCTGTTTTTT. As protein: CSVGLLPGELFF.

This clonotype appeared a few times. The DNA of the CDR3 is TGTGCCAGCAGTGAAAGGACTAGGGAGGGTGATACGCAGTATTTT. It codes for CASSERTREGDTQYF. The genes are TRBV28 and TRBJ2-3, with 7 bases lining up with TRBD2. V was clipped by 5 bases and J by 6 bases; unmatched bases: 11. The CDR3 extends over 15 amino acids. Germline V CDR1 and CDR2: MDHEN, SYDVKM.

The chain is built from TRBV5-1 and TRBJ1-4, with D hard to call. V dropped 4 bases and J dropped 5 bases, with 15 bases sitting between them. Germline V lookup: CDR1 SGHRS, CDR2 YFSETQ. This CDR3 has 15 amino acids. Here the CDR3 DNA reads TGCGCCAGCAGCATCTACAAGGGCTCAAATGAAAAACTGTTTTTT. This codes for CASSIYKGSNEKLFF.

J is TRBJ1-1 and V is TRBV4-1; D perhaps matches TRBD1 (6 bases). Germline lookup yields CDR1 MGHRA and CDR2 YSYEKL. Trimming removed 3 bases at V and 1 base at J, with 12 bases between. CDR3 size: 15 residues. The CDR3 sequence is CASSHGGRANTEAFF. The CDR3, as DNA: TGCGCCAGCAGCCATGGGGGCAGGGCGAACACTGAAGCTTTCTTT.

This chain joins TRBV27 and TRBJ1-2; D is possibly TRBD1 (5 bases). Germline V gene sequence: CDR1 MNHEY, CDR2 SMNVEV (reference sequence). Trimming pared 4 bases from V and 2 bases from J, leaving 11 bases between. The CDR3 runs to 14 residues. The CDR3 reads CASSWGEGNYGYTF. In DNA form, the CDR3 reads TGTGCCAGCAGTTGGGGGGAAGGCAACTATGGCTACACCTTC.

In DNA form, the CDR3 reads TGTGCCAGCAGTTACGCGGGGCACTATGGCTACACCTTC. As protein: CASSYAGHYGYTF. V and J are TRBV6-5 and TRBJ1-2, with D perhaps TRBD1 (5 bases). CDR3 size: 13 residues. Trimming cost V 2 bases and J 3 bases, with 7 bases left between them. Germline V gene lookup returns CDR1 MNHEY and CDR2 SVGAGI.

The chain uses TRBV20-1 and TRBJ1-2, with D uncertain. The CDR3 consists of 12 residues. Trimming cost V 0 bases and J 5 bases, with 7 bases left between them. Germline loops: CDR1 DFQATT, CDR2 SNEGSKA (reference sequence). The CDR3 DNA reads TGCAGTGCTAGAGATCCCGCTTATGGCTACACCTTC. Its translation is CSARDPAYGYTF.

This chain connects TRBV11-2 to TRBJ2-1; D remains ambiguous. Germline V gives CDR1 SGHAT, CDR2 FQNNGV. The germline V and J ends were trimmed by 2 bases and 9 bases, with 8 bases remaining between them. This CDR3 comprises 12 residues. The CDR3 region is CASSLYKFEQFF. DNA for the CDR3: TGTGCCAGCAGCTTATACAAGTTTGAGCAGTTCTTC.

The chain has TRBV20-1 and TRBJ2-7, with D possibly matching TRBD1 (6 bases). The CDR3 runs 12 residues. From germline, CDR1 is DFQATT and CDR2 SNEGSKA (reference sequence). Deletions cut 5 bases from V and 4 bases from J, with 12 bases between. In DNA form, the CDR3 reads TGCAGTGCTCCCCAACAGGGTTACGAGCAGTACTTC. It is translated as CSAPQQGYEQYF.

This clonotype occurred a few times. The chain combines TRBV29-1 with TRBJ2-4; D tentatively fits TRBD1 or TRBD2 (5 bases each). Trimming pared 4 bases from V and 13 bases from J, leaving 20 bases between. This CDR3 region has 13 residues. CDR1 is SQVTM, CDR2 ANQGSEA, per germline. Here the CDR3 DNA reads TGCAGCGTTGGGTCCGGGACCTCCGTAGAGCAGTACTTC. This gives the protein CSVGSGTSVEQYF. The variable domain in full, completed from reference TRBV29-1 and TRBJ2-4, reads SAVISQKPSRDICQRGTSLTIQCQVDSQVTMMFWYRQQPGQSLTLIATANQGSEATYESGFVIDKFPISRPNLTFSTLTVSNMSPEDSSIYLCSVGSGTSVEQYFGAGTRLSVL.

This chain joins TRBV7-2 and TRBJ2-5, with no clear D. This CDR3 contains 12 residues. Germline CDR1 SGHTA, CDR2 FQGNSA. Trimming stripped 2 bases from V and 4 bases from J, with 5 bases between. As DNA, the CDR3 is TGTGCCAGCAGCTTATTAACAGAGACCCAGTACTTC. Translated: CASSLLTETQYF. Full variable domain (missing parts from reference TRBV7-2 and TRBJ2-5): GAGVSQSPSNKVTEKGKDVELRCDPISGHTALYWYRQSLGQGLEFLIYFQGNSAPDKSGLPSDRFSAERTGGSVSTLTIQRTQQEDSAVYLCASSLLTETQYFGPGTRLLVL.

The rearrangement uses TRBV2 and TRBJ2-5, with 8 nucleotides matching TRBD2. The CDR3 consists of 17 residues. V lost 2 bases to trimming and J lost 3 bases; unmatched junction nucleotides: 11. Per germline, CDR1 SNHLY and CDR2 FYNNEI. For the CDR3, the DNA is TGTGCCAGCAGTGAACCCTGGACTAGCCGGGGGAAAGAGACCCAGTACTTC. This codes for CASSEPWTSRGKETQYF. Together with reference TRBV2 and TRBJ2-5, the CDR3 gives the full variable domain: EPEVTQTPSHQVTQMGQEVILRCVPISNHLYFYWYRQILGQKVEFLVSFYNNEISEKSEIFDDQFSVERPDGSNFTLKIRSTKLEDSAMYFCASSEPWTSRGKETQYFGPGTRLLVL.

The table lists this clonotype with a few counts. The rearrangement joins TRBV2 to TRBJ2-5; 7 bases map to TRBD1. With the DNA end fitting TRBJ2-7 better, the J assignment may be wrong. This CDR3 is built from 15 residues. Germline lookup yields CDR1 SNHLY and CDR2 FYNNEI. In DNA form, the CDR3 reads TGTGCCAGCAGTGACGGACAGGTCCTAGGGGACGAGCAGTACTTC. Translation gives CASSDGQVLGDEQYF.

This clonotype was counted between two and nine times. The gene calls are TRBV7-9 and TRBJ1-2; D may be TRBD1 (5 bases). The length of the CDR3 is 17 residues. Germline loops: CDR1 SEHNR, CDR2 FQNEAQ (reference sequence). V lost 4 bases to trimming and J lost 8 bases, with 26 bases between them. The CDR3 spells CASSSGPGSPGEWGYTF. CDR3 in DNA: TGTGCCAGCAGCTCCGGACCAGGCAGCCCGGGGGAGTGGGGCTACACCTTC.

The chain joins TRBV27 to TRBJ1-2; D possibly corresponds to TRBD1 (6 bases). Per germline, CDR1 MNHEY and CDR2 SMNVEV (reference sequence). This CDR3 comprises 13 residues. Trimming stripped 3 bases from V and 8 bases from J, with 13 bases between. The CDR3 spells CASSFRGAVGYTF. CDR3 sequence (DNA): TGTGCCAGCAGTTTCCGGGGGGCGGTGGGCTACACCTTC.

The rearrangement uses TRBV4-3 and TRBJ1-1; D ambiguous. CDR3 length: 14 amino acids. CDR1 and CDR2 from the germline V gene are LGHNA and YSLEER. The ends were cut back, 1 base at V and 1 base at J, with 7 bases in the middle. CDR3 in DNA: TGCGCCAGCAGCCAAGGGCCCGGGAACACTGAAGCTTTCTTT. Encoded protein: CASSQGPGNTEAFF.

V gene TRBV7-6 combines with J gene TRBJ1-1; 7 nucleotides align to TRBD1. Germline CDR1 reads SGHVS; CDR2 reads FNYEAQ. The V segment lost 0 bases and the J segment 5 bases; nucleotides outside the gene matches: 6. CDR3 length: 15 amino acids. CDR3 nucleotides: TGTGCCAGCAGCTTAGCCCCTAACAGGGGTACTGAAGCTTTCTTT. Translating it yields CASSLAPNRGTEAFF.

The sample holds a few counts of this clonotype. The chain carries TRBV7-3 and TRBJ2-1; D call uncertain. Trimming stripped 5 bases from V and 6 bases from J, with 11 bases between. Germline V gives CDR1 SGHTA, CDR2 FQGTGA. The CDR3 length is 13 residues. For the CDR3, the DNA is TGTGCCAGCAGCGTAAGCCCTTCCAATGAGCAGTTCTTC. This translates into CASSVSPSNEQFF.

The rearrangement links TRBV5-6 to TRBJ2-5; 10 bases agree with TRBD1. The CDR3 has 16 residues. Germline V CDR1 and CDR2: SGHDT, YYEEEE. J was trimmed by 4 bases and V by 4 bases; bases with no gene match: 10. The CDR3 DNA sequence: TGTGCCAGCAGCGGACGGGACAGGGGAGGAGGAGAGACCCAGTACTTC. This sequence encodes CASSGRDRGGGETQYF.

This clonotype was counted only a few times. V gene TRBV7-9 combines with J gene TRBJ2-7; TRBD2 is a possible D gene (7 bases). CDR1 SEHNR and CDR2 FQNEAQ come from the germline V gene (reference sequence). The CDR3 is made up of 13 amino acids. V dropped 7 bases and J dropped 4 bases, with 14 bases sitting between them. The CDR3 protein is CASTVGGVYEQYF. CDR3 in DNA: TGTGCCAGCACCGTAGGGGGGGTGTACGAGCAGTACTTC. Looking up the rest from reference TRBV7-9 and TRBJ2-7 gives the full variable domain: DTGVSQNPRHKITKRGQNVTFRCDPISEHNRLYWYRQTLGQGPEFLTYFQNEAQLEKSRLLSDRFSAERPKGSFSTLEIQRTEQGDSAMYLCASTVGGVYEQYFGPGTRLTVT.

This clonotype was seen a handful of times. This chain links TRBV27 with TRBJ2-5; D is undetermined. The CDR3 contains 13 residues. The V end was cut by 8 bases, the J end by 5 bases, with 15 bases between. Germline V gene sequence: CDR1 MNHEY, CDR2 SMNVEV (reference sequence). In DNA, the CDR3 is TGTGCCAGCGGGCTTGCACAACGCGAGACCCAGTACTTC. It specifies CASGLAQRETQYF.

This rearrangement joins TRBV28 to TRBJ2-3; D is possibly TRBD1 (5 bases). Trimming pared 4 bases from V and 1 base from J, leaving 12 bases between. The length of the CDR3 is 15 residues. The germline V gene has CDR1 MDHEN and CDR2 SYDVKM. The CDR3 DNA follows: TGTGCCAGCAGTTCGACGACAGTTCGCACAGATACGCAGTATTTT. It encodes CASSSTTVRTDTQYF.

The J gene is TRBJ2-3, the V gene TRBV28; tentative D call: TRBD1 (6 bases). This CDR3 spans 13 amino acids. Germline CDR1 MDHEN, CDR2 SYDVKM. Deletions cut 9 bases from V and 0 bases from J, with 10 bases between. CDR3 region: CASWTESTDTQYF. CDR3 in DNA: TGTGCCAGTTGGACAGAAAGCACAGATACGCAGTATTTT.

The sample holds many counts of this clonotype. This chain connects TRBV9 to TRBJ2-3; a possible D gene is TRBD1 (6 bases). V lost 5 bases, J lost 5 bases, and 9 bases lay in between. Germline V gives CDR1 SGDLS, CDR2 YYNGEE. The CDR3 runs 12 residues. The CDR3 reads CASSVRGDTQYF. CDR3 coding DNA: TGTGCCAGCAGTGTCAGGGGAGATACGCAGTATTTT.

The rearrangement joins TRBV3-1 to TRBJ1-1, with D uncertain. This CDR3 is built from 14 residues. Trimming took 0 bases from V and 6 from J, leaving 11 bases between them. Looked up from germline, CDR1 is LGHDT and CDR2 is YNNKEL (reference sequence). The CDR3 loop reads CASSQDTSRPEAFF. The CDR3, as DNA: TGTGCCAGCAGCCAAGATACCAGCAGACCTGAAGCTTTCTTT.

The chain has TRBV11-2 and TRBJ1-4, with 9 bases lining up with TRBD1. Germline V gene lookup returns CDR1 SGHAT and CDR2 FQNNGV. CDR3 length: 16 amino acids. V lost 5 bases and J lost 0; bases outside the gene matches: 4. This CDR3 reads CASSRGQGTTNEKLFF. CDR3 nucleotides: TGTGCCAGCAGCCGCGGACAGGGGACAACTAATGAAAAACTGTTTTTT.

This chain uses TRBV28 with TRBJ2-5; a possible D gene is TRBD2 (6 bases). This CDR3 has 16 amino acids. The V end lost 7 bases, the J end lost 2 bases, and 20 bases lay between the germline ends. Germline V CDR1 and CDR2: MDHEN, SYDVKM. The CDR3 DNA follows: TGTGCCAGCACCATCCTAGGGGCGGGGCGACAAGAGACCCAGTACTTC. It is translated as CASTILGAGRQETQYF.

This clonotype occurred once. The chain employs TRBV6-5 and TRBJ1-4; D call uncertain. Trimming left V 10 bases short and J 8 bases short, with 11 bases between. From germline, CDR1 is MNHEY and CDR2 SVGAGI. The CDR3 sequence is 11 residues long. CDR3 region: CATQEGEKLFF. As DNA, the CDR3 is TGTGCCACCCAAGAAGGGGAAAAACTGTTTTTT.

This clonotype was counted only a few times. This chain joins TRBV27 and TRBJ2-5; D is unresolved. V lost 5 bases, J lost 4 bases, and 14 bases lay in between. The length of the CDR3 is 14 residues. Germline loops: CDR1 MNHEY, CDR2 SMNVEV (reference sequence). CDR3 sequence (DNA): TGTGCCAGCAGTACAAGTCCCCTCAGAGAGACCCAGTACTTC. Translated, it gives CASSTSPLRETQYF.

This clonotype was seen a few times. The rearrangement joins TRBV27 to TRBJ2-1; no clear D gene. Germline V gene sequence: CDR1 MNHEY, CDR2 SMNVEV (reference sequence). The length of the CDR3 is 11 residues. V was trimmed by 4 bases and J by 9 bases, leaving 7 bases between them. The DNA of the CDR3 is TGTGCCAGCAGTTGGTCAAGTGAGCAGTTCTTC. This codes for CASSWSSEQFF.

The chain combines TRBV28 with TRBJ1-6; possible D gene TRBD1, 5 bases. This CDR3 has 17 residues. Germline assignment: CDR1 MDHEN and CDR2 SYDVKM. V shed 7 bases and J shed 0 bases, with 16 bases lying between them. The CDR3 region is CASTLTESISYNSPLHF. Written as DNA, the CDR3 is TGTGCCAGCACCCTGACAGAGTCTATCTCCTATAATTCACCCCTCCACTTT.